These 21 T cell receptor beta chains originate from one sample sequenced in a study of cytomegalovirus exposure and HLA in healthy donors. The PCR made use of 60 Vbeta and 13 Jbeta primers. Clones were read by immunoSEQ multiplex PCR, and TCRdb kept only the in-frame ones, dropping some. The table has approximately 220,000 clones, more than 60% seen once. The sample taken for sequencing was PBMCs. Every receptor here comes from a girl aged 2 to 9 in good health and CMV-seronegative.

The chain combines TRBV19 with TRBJ1-1, with 8 positions matching TRBD1. V lost 4 bases, J lost 6 bases, and 1 base stayed unmatched. The CDR3 spans 12 residues. Germline V gives CDR1 LNHDA, CDR2 SQIVND (reference sequence). CDR3 sequence (DNA): TGTGCCAGTAGTACAGGGGGCCCTGAAGCTTTCTTT. Its protein is CASSTGGPEAFF.

The rearrangement uses TRBV7-2 and TRBJ2-5, with 9 nucleotides matching TRBD1. Germline-derived CDR1 and CDR2 are SGHTA and FQGNSA. Trimming cost V 3 bases and J 2 bases; bases outside gene matches: 4. The CDR3 runs to 15 residues. CDR3 loop: CASSLEGQGQETQYF. CDR3 sequence (DNA): TGTGCCAGCAGCTTGGAGGGACAGGGTCAAGAGACCCAGTACTTC.

The chain links TRBV5-1 to TRBJ2-5; D gene unclear. Trimming left V 1 base short and J 4 bases short, with 20 bases between. This CDR3 region has 17 residues. CDR1 and CDR2 (germline): SGHRS, YFSETQ. CDR3 protein: CASSLWAARGNRETQYF. The CDR3 DNA reads TGCGCCAGCAGCTTGTGGGCCGCACGTGGAAATCGAGAGACCCAGTACTTC.

This clone came up a few times. This chain joins TRBV19 and TRBJ2-6; 7 bases line up with TRBD1. V shed 7 bases and J 0 bases; nucleotides not matched to a gene: 3. This CDR3 comprises 15 residues. Germline V gives CDR1 LNHDA, CDR2 SQIVND (reference sequence). The chain's CDR3 is CASNRDSSGANVLTF. CDR3 coding DNA: TGTGCCAGTAATAGGGACAGCTCTGGGGCCAACGTCCTGACTTTC.

The rearrangement uses TRBV5-4 and TRBJ2-2, with 12 bases that match TRBD1. Germline-derived CDR1 and CDR2 are SGHNT and YYREEE (reference sequence). The V and J ends lost 5 bases and 7 bases, in that order; junction bases with no gene match: 9. This CDR3 has 16 amino acids. CDR3 DNA sequence: TGTGCCAGCAGGGGGGCCGGGACAGGGGGCGTCGGGGAGCTGTTTTTT. Translating it yields CASRGAGTGGVGELFF. The full variable domain, completed using reference TRBV5-4 and TRBJ2-2, is ETGVTQSPTHLIKTRGQQVTLRCSSQSGHNTVSWYQQALGQGPQFIFQYYREEENGRGNFPPRFSGLQFPNYSSELNVNALELDDSALYLCASRGAGTGGVGELFFGEGSRLTVL.

The rearrangement joins TRBV20-1 to TRBJ2-2, with no clear D. The CDR3 spans 11 residues. With 4 bases removed from V and 5 bases from J, the gap between germline ends came to 5 bases. CDR1 is DFQATT and CDR2 is SNEGSKA in the germline V gene (reference sequence). As DNA, the CDR3 is TGCAGTGCTACAAAAACCGGGGAGCTGTTTTTT. Translation: CSATKTGELFF.

This rearrangement joins TRBV7-9 to TRBJ2-1, with 10 bases aligning to TRBD2. Germline CDR1 is SEHNR and CDR2 is FQNEAQ (reference sequence). The CDR3 is 18 amino acids. Trimming removed 4 bases from V and 4 bases from J; junction bases left unmatched: 13. CDR3 nucleotides: TGTGCCAGCAGCTCGCCCGGGAGCGGGACTAGCGAGTACAATGAGCAGTTCTTC. Protein: CASSSPGSGTSEYNEQFF.

V usage is TRBV2 and J usage is TRBJ2-5; D call uncertain. The CDR3 length is 13 residues. The V end was cut by 5 bases, the J end by 1 base, with 8 bases between. Germline V gene data show CDR1 as SNHLY and CDR2 as FYNNEI. The CDR3, as DNA: TGTGCCAGCAGTCTCAACTTCCAAGAGACCCAGTACTTC. It codes for CASSLNFQETQYF.

The chain has TRBV10-1 and TRBJ1-1; D call uncertain. The CDR3 runs to 12 residues. Trimming took off 8 bases at V and 11 bases at J, with 18 bases between the two ends. Germline CDR1 and CDR2: WNHNN and SYGVQD (reference sequence). The CDR3, as DNA: TGCGCCAGCGGCCCGGGGAGGCTAGGGGCTTTCTTT. It yields the protein CASGPGRLGAFF.

The chain joins TRBV6-1 to TRBJ1-5; D might be TRBD1 (5 bases). Germline V gene data show CDR1 as MNHNS and CDR2 as SASEGT. The CDR3 is 14 residues long. The germline V and J ends were trimmed by 0 bases and 9 bases, with 12 bases remaining between them. CDR3 DNA: TGTGCCAGCAGTGAAGCGGGGGTGGGGGGGCCCCAGCATTTT. This translates into CASSEAGVGGPQHF.

This clone was observed a handful of times. The V call is TRBV18, the J call TRBJ2-1; TRBD2 is a possible D gene (6 bases). V lost 6 bases, J lost 7 bases, and 16 bases lay in between. This CDR3 spans 14 amino acids. The germline V gene has CDR1 KGHSH and CDR2 LQKENI. As DNA, the CDR3 is TGTGCCAGCTCCCTAGGGGCTAGCGAAAATGAGCAGTTCTTC. Protein sequence: CASSLGASENEQFF.

A few counts support this clone. The rearrangement joins TRBV28 to TRBJ1-2; a weak D match, TRBD1 (6 bases). The V end was cut by 6 bases, the J end by 3 bases, with 8 bases between. This CDR3 has 12 residues. In germline, CDR1 is MDHEN, CDR2 SYDVKM. CDR3 amino acids: CASSWTDYGYTF. In nucleotides, the CDR3 is TGTGCCAGCAGCTGGACAGACTATGGCTACACCTTC.

The chain joins TRBV28 to TRBJ1-2; possible D gene TRBD1, 5 bases. With 3 bases removed from V and 5 bases from J, the gap between germline ends came to 22 bases. Germline V gene sequence: CDR1 MDHEN, CDR2 SYDVKM. This CDR3 is 17 amino acids long. In DNA form, the CDR3 reads TGTGCCAGCAGTTTTAGGAAGTATCGTGATAGGGGATATGGCTACACCTTC. Residues: CASSFRKYRDRGYGYTF.

The gene calls are TRBV7-9 and TRBJ1-1; D is unresolved. V was trimmed by 5 bases and J by 4 bases, leaving 17 bases between them. Germline CDR1 and CDR2: SEHNR and FQNEAQ (reference sequence). The CDR3 is 15 residues long. The CDR3 region is CASSPPRGVGTEAFF. In nucleotides, the CDR3 is TGTGCCAGCAGCCCCCCGAGAGGCGTGGGCACTGAAGCTTTCTTT.

The chain combines TRBV6-1 with TRBJ1-2; the D gene is possibly TRBD1 (6 bases). The CDR3 sequence is 14 residues long. V was clipped by 7 bases and J by 5 bases, with 17 bases between them. The germline V gene has CDR1 MNHNS and CDR2 SASEGT. CDR3 nucleotide sequence: TGTGCCAGCATAAGGGGACATCTGGCTTATGGCTACACCTTC. Its protein product is CASIRGHLAYGYTF.

V gene TRBV19 combines with J gene TRBJ2-1, with TRBD2 matching over 8 bases. Germline V gene data show CDR1 as LNHDA and CDR2 as SQIVND (reference sequence). The ends lost 4 bases at V and 5 bases at J; junction bases unmatched: 13. The CDR3 runs to 17 residues. The CDR3 nucleotides are TGTGCCAGTAGTAGAAAAGCGGGAGCTTTTCGAGACAATGAGCAGTTCTTC. Translating it yields CASSRKAGAFRDNEQFF.

The genes are TRBV5-4 and TRBJ2-5; 9 nucleotides agree with TRBD2. This CDR3 region has 15 residues. The V gene end was trimmed by 4 bases and the J gene end by 4 bases; junction bases not matched to a gene: 8. CDR1 is SGHNT, CDR2 YYREEE, per germline (reference sequence). The CDR3 is CASSGGREGLETQYF. The CDR3, as DNA: TGTGCCAGCAGCGGGGGGCGGGAGGGCCTAGAGACCCAGTACTTC.

The chain employs TRBV19 and TRBJ2-7; perhaps TRBD1 as D (6 bases). The CDR3 runs to 13 residues. Germline values: CDR1 LNHDA, CDR2 SQIVND (reference sequence). Trimming stripped 3 bases from V and 4 bases from J, with 10 bases between. CDR3 nucleotides: TGTGCCAGTAGTATGAATCAGGGGTACGAGCAGTACTTC. This encodes CASSMNQGYEQYF.

The chain links TRBV2 to TRBJ1-6; 9 bases align to TRBD1. Looked up from germline, CDR1 is SNHLY and CDR2 is FYNNEI. J gave up 7 bases and V 6 bases, and 4 bases lay outside the gene matches. CDR3 length: 14 residues. CDR3 in amino acids: CASRRQGDNSPLHF. The CDR3 region has the DNA TGTGCCAGCAGAAGACAGGGGGACAATTCACCCCTCCACTTT.

CDR3: CASSVTSGGVDTQYF. The CDR3 nucleotides are TGTGCCAGCAGTGTGACTAGCGGGGGAGTAGATACGCAGTATTTT. The gene calls are TRBV6-4 and TRBJ2-3; 12 nucleotides line up with TRBD2. V shed 4 bases, J shed 5 bases, and the junction held 4 bases outside the gene matches. The CDR3 is 15 amino acids. Looked up from germline, CDR1 is MRHNA and CDR2 is SNTAGT.

The rearrangement links TRBV7-9 to TRBJ2-7, with TRBD1 matching 7 bases. The germline V gene has CDR1 SEHNR and CDR2 FQNEAQ (reference sequence). CDR3 size: 15 residues. J gave up 3 bases and V 5 bases, and 10 bases lay outside the gene matches. The CDR3 coding sequence is TGTGCCAGCAGCCTACAAGGGACAGCCCACTACGAGCAGTACTTC. This gives the protein CASSLQGTAHYEQYF.